This T cell receptor beta chain was sequenced for a study of T cell responses to AZD1222 COVID-19 vaccine. Whole-study findings and limits: Among the donors, most were white British and more were female, and clonal diversity was possibly underestimated. Two doses of AZD1222 preceded a rise in Spike-specific TCR breadth and depth.

About this clone itself: As yet, its antigen is unknown.

Sequencing used immunoSEQ multiplex PCR; TCRdb keeps in-frame clones, though not all of them. The sample shows about 140,000 clones, 80% to 95% of them seen only once. The specimen was peripheral blood, collected 28 days after the second AZD1222 dose. This TCR was sampled from an adult who received the AZD1222 COVID-19 vaccine.

CDR3 nucleotides: TGTGCCAGCAGCCCAAGACAGGGTAACACTGAAGCTTTCTTT. Amino acids: CASSPRQGNTEAFF. V usage is TRBV7-9 and J usage is TRBJ1-1; the match to TRBD1 covers 7 bases. Germline V gives CDR1 SEHNR, CDR2 FQNEAQ (reference sequence). V dropped 5 bases and J dropped 2; count of bases not matched to a gene: 5. The CDR3 covers 14 residues. The full variable domain, in which reference TRBV7-9 and TRBJ1-1 provide the parts outside the CDR3, is DTGVSQNPRHKITKRGQNVTFRCDPISEHNRLYWYRQTLGQGPEFLTYFQNEAQLEKSRLLSDRFSAERPKGSFSTLEIQRTEQGDSAMYLCASSPRQGNTEAFFGQGTRLTVV.